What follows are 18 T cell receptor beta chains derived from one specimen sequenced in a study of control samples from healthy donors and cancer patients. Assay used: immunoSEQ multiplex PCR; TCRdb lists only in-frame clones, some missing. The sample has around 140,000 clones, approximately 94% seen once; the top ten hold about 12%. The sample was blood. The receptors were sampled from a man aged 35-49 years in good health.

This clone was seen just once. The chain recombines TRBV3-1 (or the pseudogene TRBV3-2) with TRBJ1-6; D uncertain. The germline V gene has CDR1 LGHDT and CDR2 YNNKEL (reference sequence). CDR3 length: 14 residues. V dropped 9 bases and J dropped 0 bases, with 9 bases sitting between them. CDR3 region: CASGRRSYNSPLHF. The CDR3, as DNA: TGTGCCAGTGGGCGGCGCTCCTATAATTCACCCCTCCACTTT.

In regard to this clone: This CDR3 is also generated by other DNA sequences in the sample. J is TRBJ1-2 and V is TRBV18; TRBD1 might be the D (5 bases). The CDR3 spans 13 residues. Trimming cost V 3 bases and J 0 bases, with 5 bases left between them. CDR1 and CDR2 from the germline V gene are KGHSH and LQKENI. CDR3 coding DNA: TGTGCCAGCTCACCGGGGGCTAACTATGGCTACACCTTC. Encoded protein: CASSPGANYGYTF.

Written as DNA, the CDR3 is TGTGCCAGCAGCCAAGATTTTGGGGCTAACTATGGCTACACCTTC. The encoded protein is CASSQDFGANYGYTF. This chain links TRBV14 with TRBJ1-2; D not certain. Trimming stripped 0 bases from V and 0 bases from J, with 8 bases between. This CDR3 has 15 amino acids. Per the germline V gene, CDR1 is SGHDN and CDR2 is FVKESK.

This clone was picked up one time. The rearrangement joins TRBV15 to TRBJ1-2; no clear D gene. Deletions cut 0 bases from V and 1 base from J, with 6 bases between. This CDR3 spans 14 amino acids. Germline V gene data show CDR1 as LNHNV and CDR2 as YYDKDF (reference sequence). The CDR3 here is CATSRDSGNYGYTF. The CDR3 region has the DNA TGTGCCACCAGCAGAGATTCCGGTAACTATGGCTACACCTTC.

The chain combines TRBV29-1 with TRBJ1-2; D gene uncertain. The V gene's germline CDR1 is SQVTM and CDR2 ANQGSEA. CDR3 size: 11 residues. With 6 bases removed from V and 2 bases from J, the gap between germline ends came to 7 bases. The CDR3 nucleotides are TGCAGCGTCTTGACAAACTATGGCTACACCTTC. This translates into CSVLTNYGYTF.

The CDR3: CASGGNQPQHF. The CDR3 DNA reads TGTGCCAGCGGGGGCAATCAGCCCCAGCATTTT. V usage is TRBV2 and J usage is TRBJ1-5, with D uncertain. Germline V gene sequence: CDR1 SNHLY, CDR2 FYNNEI. CDR3 size: 11 residues. V shed 8 bases and J shed 2 bases, with 4 bases lying between them.

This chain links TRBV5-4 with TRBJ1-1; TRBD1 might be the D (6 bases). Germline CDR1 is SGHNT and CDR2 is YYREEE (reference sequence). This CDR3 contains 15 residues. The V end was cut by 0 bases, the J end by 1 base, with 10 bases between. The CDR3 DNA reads TGTGCCAGCAGCTTGGCCGTGGGACAGAACACTGAAGCTTTCTTT. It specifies CASSLAVGQNTEAFF.

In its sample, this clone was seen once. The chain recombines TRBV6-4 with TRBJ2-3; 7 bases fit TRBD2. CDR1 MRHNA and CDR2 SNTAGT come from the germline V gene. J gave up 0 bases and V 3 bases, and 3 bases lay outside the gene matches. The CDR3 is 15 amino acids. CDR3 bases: TGTGCCAGCAGTGATATTAGCGGGAGCACAGATACGCAGTATTTT. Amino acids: CASSDISGSTDTQYF.

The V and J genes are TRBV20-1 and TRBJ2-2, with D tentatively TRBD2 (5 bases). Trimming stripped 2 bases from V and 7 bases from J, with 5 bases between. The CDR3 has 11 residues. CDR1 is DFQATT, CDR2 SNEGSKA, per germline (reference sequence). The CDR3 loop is CSARRGGELFF. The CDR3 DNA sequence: TGCAGTGCTAGACGGGGCGGGGAGCTGTTTTTT.

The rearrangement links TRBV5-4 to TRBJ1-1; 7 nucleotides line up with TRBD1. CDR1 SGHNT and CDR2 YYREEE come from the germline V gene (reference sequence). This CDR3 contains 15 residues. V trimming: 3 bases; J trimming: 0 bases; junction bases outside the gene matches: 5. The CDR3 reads CASSSRQGVNTEAFF. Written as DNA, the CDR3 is TGTGCCAGCAGCTCGAGACAGGGCGTGAACACTGAAGCTTTCTTT.

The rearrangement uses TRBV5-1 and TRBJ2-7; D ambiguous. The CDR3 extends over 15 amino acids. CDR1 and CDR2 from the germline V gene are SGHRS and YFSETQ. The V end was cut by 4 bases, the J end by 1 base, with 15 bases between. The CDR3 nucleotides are TGCGCCAGCAGCCTTCGGACGGCTGATTCCTACGAGCAGTACTTC. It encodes CASSLRTADSYEQYF.

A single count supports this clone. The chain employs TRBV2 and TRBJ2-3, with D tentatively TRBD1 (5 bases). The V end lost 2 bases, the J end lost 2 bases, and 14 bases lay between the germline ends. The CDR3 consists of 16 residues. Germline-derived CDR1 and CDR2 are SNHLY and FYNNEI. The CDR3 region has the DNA TGTGCCAGCAGTGAAAGGCCAGGGTGGGTCACAGATACGCAGTATTTT. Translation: CASSERPGWVTDTQYF.

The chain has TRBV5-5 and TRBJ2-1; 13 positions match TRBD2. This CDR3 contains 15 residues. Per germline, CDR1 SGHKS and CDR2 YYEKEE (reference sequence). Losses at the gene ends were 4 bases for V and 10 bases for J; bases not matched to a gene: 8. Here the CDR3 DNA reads TGTGCCAGCAGCCTCGGACTAGCGGGAGTGGGGGAGCAGTTCTTC. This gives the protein CASSLGLAGVGEQFF.

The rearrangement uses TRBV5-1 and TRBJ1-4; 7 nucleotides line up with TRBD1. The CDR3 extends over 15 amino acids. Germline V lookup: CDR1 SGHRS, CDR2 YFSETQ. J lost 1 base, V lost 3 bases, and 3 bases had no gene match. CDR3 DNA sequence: TGCGCCAGCAGCTCACAGGGGCAAACTAATGAAAAACTGTTTTTT. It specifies CASSSQGQTNEKLFF.

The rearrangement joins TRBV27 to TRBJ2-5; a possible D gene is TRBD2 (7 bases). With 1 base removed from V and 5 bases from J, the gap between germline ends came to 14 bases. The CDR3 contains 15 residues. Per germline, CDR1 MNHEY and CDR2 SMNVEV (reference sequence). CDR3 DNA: TGTGCCAGCAGTTTATTGGCGGGGGCCCAGGAGACCCAGTACTTC. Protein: CASSLLAGAQETQYF.

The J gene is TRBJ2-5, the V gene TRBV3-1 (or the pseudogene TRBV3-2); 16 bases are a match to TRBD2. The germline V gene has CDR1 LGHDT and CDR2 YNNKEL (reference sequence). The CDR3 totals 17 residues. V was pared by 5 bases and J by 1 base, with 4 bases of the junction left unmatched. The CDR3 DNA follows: TGTGCCAGCAGCTCCGGGACTAGCGGGGGGGCCCAAGAGACCCAGTACTTC. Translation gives CASSSGTSGGAQETQYF.

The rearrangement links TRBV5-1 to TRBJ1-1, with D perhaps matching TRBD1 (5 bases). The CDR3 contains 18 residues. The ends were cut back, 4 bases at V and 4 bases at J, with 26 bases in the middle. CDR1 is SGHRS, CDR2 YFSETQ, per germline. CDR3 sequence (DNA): TGCGCCAGCAGCCCATCAAGTGTTGCAGGGCCCAGCGGCACTGAAGCTTTCTTT. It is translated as CASSPSSVAGPSGTEAFF.

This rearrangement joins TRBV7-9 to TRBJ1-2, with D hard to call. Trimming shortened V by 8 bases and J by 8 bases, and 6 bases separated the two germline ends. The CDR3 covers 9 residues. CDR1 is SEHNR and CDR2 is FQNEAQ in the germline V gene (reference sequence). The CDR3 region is CASSVGYTF. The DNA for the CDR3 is TGTGCCAGCTCCGTAGGCTACACCTTC.